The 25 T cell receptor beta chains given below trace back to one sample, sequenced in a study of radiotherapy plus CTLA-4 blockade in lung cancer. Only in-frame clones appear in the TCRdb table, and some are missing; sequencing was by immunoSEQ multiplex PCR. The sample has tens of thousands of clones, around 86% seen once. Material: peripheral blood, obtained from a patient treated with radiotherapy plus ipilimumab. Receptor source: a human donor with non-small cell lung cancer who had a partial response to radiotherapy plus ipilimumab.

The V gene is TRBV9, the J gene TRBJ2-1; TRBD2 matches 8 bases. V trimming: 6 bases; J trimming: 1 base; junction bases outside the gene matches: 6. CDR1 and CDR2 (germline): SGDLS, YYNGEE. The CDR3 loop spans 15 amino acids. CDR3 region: CASNPLAESYNEQFF. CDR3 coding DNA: TGTGCCAGCAACCCACTAGCGGAATCCTACAATGAGCAGTTCTTC.

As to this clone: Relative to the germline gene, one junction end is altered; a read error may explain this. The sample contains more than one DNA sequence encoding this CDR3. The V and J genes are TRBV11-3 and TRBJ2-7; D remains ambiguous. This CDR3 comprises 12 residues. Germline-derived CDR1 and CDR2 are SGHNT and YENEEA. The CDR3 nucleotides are TGTGCCAGCAGCCTAGATTCTCACGAGCAGTACTTC. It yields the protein CASSLDSHEQYF.

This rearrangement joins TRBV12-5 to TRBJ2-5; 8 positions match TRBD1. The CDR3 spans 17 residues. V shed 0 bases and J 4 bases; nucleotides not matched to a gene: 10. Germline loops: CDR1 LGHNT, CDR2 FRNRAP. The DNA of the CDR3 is TGTGCTAGTGGTTTGGTAAGATTGGGACAGGCGCGAGAGACCCAGTACTTC. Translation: CASGLVRLGQARETQYF.

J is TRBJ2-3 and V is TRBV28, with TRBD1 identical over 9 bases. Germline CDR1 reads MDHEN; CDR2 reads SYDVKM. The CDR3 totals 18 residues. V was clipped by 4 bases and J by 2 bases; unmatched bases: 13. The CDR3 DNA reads TGTGCCAGCAGTTCGCGGACAGGGGCAAACCCATTCACAGATACGCAGTATTTT. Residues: CASSSRTGANPFTDTQYF.

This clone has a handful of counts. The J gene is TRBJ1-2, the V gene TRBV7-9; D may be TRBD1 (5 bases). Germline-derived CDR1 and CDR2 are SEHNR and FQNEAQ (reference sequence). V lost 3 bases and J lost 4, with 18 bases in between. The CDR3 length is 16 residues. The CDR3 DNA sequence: TGTGCCAGCAGCTTTGGCGACGGGGGAACTACCTATGGCTACACCTTC. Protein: CASSFGDGGTTYGYTF.

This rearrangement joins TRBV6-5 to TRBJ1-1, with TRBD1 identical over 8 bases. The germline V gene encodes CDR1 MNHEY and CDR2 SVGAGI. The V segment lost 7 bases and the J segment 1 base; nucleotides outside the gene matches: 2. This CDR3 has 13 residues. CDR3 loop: CASNGQGNTEAFF. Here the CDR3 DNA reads TGTGCCAGCAACGGACAGGGGAACACTGAAGCTTTCTTT.

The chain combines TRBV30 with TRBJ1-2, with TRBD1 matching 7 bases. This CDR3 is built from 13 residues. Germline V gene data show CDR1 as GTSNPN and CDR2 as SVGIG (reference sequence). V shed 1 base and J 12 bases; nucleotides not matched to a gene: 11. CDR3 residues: CAWSEQGFLSHTF. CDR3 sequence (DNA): TGTGCCTGGAGTGAACAGGGGTTTCTTTCTCACACCTTC.

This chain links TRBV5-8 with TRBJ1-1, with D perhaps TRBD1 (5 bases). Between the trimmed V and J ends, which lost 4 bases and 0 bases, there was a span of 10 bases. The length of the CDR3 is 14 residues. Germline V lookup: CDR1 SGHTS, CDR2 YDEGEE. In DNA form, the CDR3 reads TGTGCCAGCAGCCCCCGGGACTTGAACACTGAAGCTTTCTTT. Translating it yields CASSPRDLNTEAFF.

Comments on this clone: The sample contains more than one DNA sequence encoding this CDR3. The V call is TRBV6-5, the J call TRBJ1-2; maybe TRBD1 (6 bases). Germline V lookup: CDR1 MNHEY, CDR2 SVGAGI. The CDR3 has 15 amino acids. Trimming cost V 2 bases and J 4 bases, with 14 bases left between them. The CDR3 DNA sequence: TGTGCCAGCAGTTACGACGGCCGGACAGTCTATGGCTACACCTTC. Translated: CASSYDGRTVYGYTF.

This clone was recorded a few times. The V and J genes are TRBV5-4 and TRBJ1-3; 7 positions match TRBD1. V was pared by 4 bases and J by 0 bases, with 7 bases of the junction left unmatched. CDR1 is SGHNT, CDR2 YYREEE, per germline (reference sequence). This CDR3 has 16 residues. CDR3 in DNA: TGTGCCAGCAGCCGCCGGGACAGCCGCTCTGGAAACACCATATATTTT. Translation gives CASSRRDSRSGNTIYF.

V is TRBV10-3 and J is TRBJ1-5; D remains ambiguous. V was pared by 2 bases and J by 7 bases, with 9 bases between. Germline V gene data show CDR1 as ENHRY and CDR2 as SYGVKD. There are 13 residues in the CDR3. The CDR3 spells CAISEGGNQPQHF. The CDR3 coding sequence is TGTGCCATCAGTGAGGGAGGGAACCAGCCCCAGCATTTT.

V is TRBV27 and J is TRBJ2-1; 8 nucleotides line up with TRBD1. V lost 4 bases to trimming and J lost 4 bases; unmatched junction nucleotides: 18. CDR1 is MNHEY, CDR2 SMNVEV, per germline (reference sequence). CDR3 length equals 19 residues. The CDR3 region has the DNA TGTGCCAGCAGTTCTGTACCGGGACAGGCCTCCCAATGGTACAATGAGCAGTTCTTC. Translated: CASSSVPGQASQWYNEQFF.

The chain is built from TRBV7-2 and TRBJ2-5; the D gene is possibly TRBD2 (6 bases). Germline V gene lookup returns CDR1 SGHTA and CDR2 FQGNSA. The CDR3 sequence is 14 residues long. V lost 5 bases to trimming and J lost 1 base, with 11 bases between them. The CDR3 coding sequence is TGTGCCAGCAGCCCCGGCGGGGCCCAAGAGACCCAGTACTTC. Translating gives CASSPGGAQETQYF.

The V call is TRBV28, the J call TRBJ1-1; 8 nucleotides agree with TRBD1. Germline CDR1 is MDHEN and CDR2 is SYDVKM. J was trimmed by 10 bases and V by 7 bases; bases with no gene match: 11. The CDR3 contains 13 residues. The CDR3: CASILQGGNVAFF. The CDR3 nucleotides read TGTGCCAGCATATTACAGGGGGGGAATGTAGCTTTCTTT.

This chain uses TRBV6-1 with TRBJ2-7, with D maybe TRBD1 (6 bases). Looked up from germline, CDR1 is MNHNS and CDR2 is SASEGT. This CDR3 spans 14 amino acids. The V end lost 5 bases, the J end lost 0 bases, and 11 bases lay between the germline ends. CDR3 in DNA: TGTGCCAGCAGTTTCGCGGACAGCTCCTACGAGCAGTACTTC. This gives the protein CASSFADSSYEQYF.

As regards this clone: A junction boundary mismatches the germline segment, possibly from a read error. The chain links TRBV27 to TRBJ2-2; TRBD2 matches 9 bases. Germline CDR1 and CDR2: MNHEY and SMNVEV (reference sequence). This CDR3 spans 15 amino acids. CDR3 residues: CASTGSGGNPGELFF. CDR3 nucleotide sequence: TGTGCCAGTACCGGGAGCGGGGGGAACCCCGGGGAGCTGTTTTTT.

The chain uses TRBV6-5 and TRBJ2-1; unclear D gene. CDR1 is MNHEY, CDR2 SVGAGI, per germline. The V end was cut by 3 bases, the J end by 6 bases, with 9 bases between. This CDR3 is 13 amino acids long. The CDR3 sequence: CASSYRTGNEQFF. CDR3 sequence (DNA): TGTGCCAGCAGTTATCGTACCGGCAATGAGCAGTTCTTC.

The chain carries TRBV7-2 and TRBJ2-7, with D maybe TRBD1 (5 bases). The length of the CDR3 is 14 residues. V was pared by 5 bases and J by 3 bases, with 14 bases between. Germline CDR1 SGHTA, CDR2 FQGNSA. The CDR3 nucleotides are TGTGCCAGCAGCCGTTCCCCCCAGGGCTACGAGCAGTACTTC. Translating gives CASSRSPQGYEQYF.

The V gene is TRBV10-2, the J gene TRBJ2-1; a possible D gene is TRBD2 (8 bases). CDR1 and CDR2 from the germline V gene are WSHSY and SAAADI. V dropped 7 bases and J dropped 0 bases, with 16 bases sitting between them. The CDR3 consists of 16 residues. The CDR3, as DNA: TGCGCCAGCACCCCAGGGGGGACTAGCTCCTACAATGAGCAGTTCTTC. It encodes CASTPGGTSSYNEQFF.

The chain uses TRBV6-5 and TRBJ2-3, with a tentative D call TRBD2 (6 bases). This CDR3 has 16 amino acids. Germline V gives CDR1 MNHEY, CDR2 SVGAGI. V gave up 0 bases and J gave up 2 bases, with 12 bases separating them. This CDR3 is CASSYSVSGATDTQYF. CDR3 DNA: TGTGCCAGCAGTTACTCGGTTAGCGGAGCCACAGATACGCAGTATTTT.

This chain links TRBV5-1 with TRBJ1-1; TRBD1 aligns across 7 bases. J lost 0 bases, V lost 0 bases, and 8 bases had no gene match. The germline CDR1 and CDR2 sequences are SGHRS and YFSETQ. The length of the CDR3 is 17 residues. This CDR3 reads CASSLGTGYFMNTEAFF. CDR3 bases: TGCGCCAGCAGCTTGGGGACAGGTTATTTTATGAACACTGAAGCTTTCTTT.

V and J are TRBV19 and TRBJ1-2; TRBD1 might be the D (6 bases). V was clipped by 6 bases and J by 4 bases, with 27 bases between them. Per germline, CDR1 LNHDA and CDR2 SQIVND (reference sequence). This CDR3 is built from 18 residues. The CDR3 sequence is CASSYNQRDRPSLYGYTF. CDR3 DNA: TGTGCCAGTAGCTATAACCAGCGCGACAGGCCCTCCCTCTATGGCTACACCTTC.

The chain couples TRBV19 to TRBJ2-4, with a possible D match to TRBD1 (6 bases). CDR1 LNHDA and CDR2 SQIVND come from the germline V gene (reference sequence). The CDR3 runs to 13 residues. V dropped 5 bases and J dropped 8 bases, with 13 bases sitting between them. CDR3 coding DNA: TGTGCCAGTAGTCAGAAAGGACAGCACATTCAGTACTTC. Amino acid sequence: CASSQKGQHIQYF.

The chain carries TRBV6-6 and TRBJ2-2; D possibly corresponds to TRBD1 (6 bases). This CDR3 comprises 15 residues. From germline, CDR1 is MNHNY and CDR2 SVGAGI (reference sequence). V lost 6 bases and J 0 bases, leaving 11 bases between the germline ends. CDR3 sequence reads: CASRITGSNTGELFF. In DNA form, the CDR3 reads TGTGCCAGCAGGATCACAGGGTCGAACACCGGGGAGCTGTTTTTT.

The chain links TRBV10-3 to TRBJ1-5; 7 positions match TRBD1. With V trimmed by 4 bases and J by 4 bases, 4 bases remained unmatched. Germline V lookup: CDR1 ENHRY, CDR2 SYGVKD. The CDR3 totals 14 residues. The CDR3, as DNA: TGTGCCATCAGTGTCGACAGGGTGAATCAGCCCCAGCATTTT. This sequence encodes CAISVDRVNQPQHF.